The 24 T cell receptor beta chains below come from one sample, sequenced in a study of T cell changes during pregnancy in multiple sclerosis. The method was immunoSEQ multiplex PCR; TCRdb's version includes in-frame clones alone and lacks a portion of them. The sample has about 40,000 clones, 90% to 95% seen once; the top ten hold under 10%. The material sequenced was CD8+ T cells from peripheral blood mononuclear cells, taken before pregnancy. All receptors come from a female donor with multiple sclerosis, enrolled in a pregnancy study.

CDR3: CASSVSSGDSYEQYF. In nucleotides, the CDR3 is TGTGCCAGCAGCGTTTCTAGCGGGGATTCCTACGAGCAGTACTTC. The chain combines TRBV9 with TRBJ2-7, with TRBD2 identical over 9 bases. The CDR3 loop spans 15 amino acids. Per germline, CDR1 SGDLS and CDR2 YYNGEE. Germline trimming cut 2 bases from V and 1 base from J; bases unmatched to any gene: 4.

The CDR3 bases are TGCGCCAGCAGACGTTTGGGGGAGGGCCCTCGCACAGATACGCAGTATTTT. Its translation: CASRRLGEGPRTDTQYF. The V call is TRBV5-1, the J call TRBJ2-3; 7 nucleotides match TRBD2. V gave up 5 bases and J gave up 1 base; unmatched junction bases: 13. The V gene's germline CDR1 is SGHRS and CDR2 YFSETQ. The CDR3 consists of 17 residues.

The chain is built from TRBV4-3 and TRBJ1-2; D call uncertain. Trimming removed 3 bases at V and 5 bases at J, with 22 bases between. This CDR3 comprises 17 residues. Germline V CDR1 and CDR2: LGHNA, YSLEER. The chain's CDR3 is CASSQKQREGRRYGYTF. CDR3 nucleotides: TGCGCCAGCAGCCAGAAGCAAAGGGAGGGTAGAAGATATGGCTACACCTTC.

On this clone itself: Different DNA sequences within this sample yield the same CDR3. The chain recombines TRBV19 with TRBJ2-7; D remains unclear. V lost 5 bases and J 3 bases, leaving 5 bases between the germline ends. Germline CDR1 and CDR2: LNHDA and SQIVND (reference sequence). There are 11 residues in the CDR3. CDR3 coding DNA: TGTGCCAGTAGTTCCGGCTACGAGCAGTACTTC. Residues: CASSSGYEQYF.

J is TRBJ1-1 and V is TRBV6-5; possibly TRBD1 for D (5 bases). V was clipped by 2 bases and J by 4 bases, with 14 bases between them. This CDR3 spans 15 amino acids. Germline V gene sequence: CDR1 MNHEY, CDR2 SVGAGI. For the CDR3, the DNA is TGTGCCAGCAGTTACGTGGGGGGAGTAGGCACTGAAGCTTTCTTT. Amino acids: CASSYVGGVGTEAFF.

This clone was detected a few times. The chain is built from TRBV2 and TRBJ1-2; 8 nucleotides align to TRBD1. Trimming cost V 11 bases and J 4 bases; bases outside gene matches: 6. The CDR3 runs to 12 residues. Germline CDR1 SNHLY, CDR2 FYNNEI. CDR3 loop: CADRDRTYGYTF. The CDR3 DNA follows: TGTGCCGACAGGGACAGGACCTATGGCTACACCTTC.

V usage is TRBV19 and J usage is TRBJ2-7, with D tentatively TRBD1 (6 bases). The germline V and J ends were trimmed by 1 base and 3 bases, with 13 bases remaining between them. Looked up from germline, CDR1 is LNHDA and CDR2 is SQIVND (reference sequence). There are 15 residues in the CDR3. The CDR3 DNA reads TGTGCCAGTAGTATAGCCTCAGGGGCAGACTACGAGCAGTACTTC. It specifies CASSIASGADYEQYF.

The sample holds one count of this clone. The rearrangement joins TRBV4-3 to TRBJ2-1; 16 bases align to TRBD2. Per the germline V gene, CDR1 is LGHNA and CDR2 is YSLEER. The CDR3 extends over 17 amino acids. V lost 4 bases, J lost 8 bases, and 8 bases stayed unmatched. CDR3 loop: CASSLGLAGGPGDEQFF. Here the CDR3 DNA reads TGCGCCAGCAGCCTGGGACTAGCGGGAGGGCCGGGCGATGAGCAGTTCTTC.

This chain joins TRBV27 and TRBJ2-7, with 7 positions matching TRBD1. With V trimmed by 4 bases and J by 5 bases, 8 bases remained unmatched. Per germline, CDR1 MNHEY and CDR2 SMNVEV (reference sequence). The CDR3 consists of 14 residues. The DNA for the CDR3 is TGTGCCAGCAGTTCCCCGGGACAGCTCCACGAGCAGTACTTC. Amino acid sequence: CASSSPGQLHEQYF.

The count of this clone is one. This rearrangement joins TRBV6-5 to TRBJ2-1, with a tentative D call TRBD1 (5 bases). The CDR3 spans 12 residues. Germline-derived CDR1 and CDR2 are MNHEY and SVGAGI. Trimming removed 5 bases from V and 7 bases from J, with 9 bases in between. The CDR3 region is CASSPTENEQFF. CDR3 in DNA: TGTGCCAGCAGTCCGACAGAGAATGAGCAGTTCTTC.

The CDR3 coding sequence is TGTGCCAGCAGTGAAAGCGGCGAGCAGTACTTC. It encodes CASSESGEQYF. The rearrangement uses TRBV6-1 and TRBJ2-7; perhaps TRBD2 as D (5 bases). Trimming pared 2 bases from V and 6 bases from J, leaving 5 bases between. The CDR3 is 11 residues long. CDR1 is MNHNS and CDR2 is SASEGT in the germline V gene.

V and J are TRBV6-1 and TRBJ1-4, with TRBD1 matching over 7 bases. Germline lookup yields CDR1 MNHNS and CDR2 SASEGT. V lost 2 bases to trimming and J lost 13 bases; unmatched junction nucleotides: 19. This CDR3 is 17 amino acids long. This CDR3 reads CASSESVWGQLSWGLFF. The DNA for the CDR3 is TGTGCCAGCAGTGAATCAGTCTGGGGACAGCTATCCTGGGGACTGTTTTTT.

The chain combines TRBV25-1 with TRBJ2-3; D is uncertain. The length of the CDR3 is 12 residues. CDR1 and CDR2 (germline): MGHDK, SYGVNS. V lost 4 bases and J lost 6, with 8 bases in between. DNA for the CDR3: TGTGCCAGCAGTGGACTCGTGGATACGCAGTATTTT. Amino acids: CASSGLVDTQYF. The full variable domain, in which reference TRBV25-1 and TRBJ2-3 provide the parts outside the CDR3, is EADIYQTPRYLVIGTGKKITLECSQTMGHDKMYWYQQDPGMELHLIHYSYGVNSTEKGDLSSESTVSRIRTEHFPLTLESARPSHTSQYLCASSGLVDTQYFGPGTRLTVL.

The J gene is TRBJ2-2, the V gene TRBV5-7; D gene ambiguous. TRBV5-7 is known as an ORF, though its function is uncertain. V was shortened by 3 bases and J by 4 bases, with 13 bases between the two germline ends. The length of the CDR3 is 15 residues. DNA of the CDR3: TGTGCCAGCAGCTCATCAATCACACGCACCGGGGAGCTGTTTTTT. It specifies CASSSSITRTGELFF.

The chain has TRBV7-8 and TRBJ2-1, with 8 bases matching TRBD1. Losses at the gene ends were 3 bases for V and 10 bases for J; bases not matched to a gene: 11. Germline-derived CDR1 and CDR2 are SGHVS and FQNEAQ. CDR3 length: 15 amino acids. The CDR3 loop is CASSFGTGAVGEQFF. The CDR3, as DNA: TGTGCCAGCAGCTTCGGGACAGGTGCCGTTGGGGAGCAGTTCTTC. The full variable domain, rest sourced from reference TRBV7-8 and TRBJ2-1, is GAGVSQSPRYKVAKRGQDVALRCDPISGHVSLFWYQQALGQGPEFLTYFQNEAQLDKSGLPSDRFFAERPEGSVSTLKIQRTQQEDSAVYLCASSFGTGAVGEQFFGPGTRLTVL.

This chain connects TRBV29-1 to TRBJ2-6; 10 bases map to TRBD1. In germline, CDR1 is SQVTM, CDR2 ANQGSEA. Trimming took 7 bases from V and 2 from J; bases not matched to a gene: 8. The CDR3 totals 16 residues. In nucleotides, the CDR3 is TGCAGCGCCTGGACAGGGGGGACCACTGGGGCCAACGTCCTGACTTTC. Protein: CSAWTGGTTGANVLTF. Together with reference TRBV29-1 and TRBJ2-6, the CDR3 gives the full variable domain: SAVISQKPSRDICQRGTSLTIQCQVDSQVTMMFWYRQQPGQSLTLIATANQGSEATYESGFVIDKFPISRPNLTFSTLTVSNMSPEDSSIYLCSAWTGGTTGANVLTFGAGSRLTVL.

CDR3 sequence reads: CASSSPTSGDTYEQYF. The DNA of the CDR3 is TGCGCCAGCAGCTCCCCCACTAGCGGGGACACCTACGAGCAGTACTTC. This chain links TRBV5-1 with TRBJ2-7, with 10 bases fitting TRBD2. The germline V gene has CDR1 SGHRS and CDR2 YFSETQ. This CDR3 is built from 16 residues. Germline trimming cut 3 bases from V and 2 bases from J; bases unmatched to any gene: 8.

The chain combines TRBV11-2 with TRBJ2-5; a possible D gene is TRBD2 (5 bases). Trimming stripped 5 bases from V and 5 bases from J, with 12 bases between. Germline-derived CDR1 and CDR2 are SGHAT and FQNNGV. This CDR3 region has 13 residues. The CDR3 loop reads CASSPRLRETQYF. DNA of the CDR3: TGTGCCAGCAGCCCCAGACTAAGGGAGACCCAGTACTTC.

This clone has a single count. This chain joins TRBV5-3 and TRBJ2-3; tentative D call: TRBD2 (5 bases). TRBV5-3 is identified as an open reading frame with a role that is uncertain. Trimming removed 1 base from V and 6 bases from J, with 18 bases in between. The CDR3 has 16 residues. The CDR3 spells CARSLRNLAHADTQYF. DNA of the CDR3: TGTGCCAGAAGCTTGAGGAATCTAGCTCACGCGGATACGCAGTATTTT.

This sequence joins TRBV6-6 and TRBJ2-3; a weak D match, TRBD2 (5 bases). The CDR3 runs to 15 residues. CDR1 MNHNY and CDR2 SVGAGI come from the germline V gene (reference sequence). V was pared by 2 bases and J by 4 bases, with 13 bases between. CDR3 bases: TGTGCCAGCAGTTACCTAGCCCTAGGGCCAGATACGCAGTATTTT. Protein product: CASSYLALGPDTQYF.

V is TRBV18 and J is TRBJ1-1, with D possibly matching TRBD1 (6 bases). The CDR3 has 17 residues. Trimming cost V 3 bases and J 2 bases, with 19 bases left between them. Germline assignment: CDR1 KGHSH and CDR2 LQKENI. The DNA for the CDR3 is TGTGCCAGCTCACCTCCAGACGGACAGAGGCATAACACTGAAGCTTTCTTT. Its translation is CASSPPDGQRHNTEAFF.

This chain connects TRBV2 to TRBJ2-6; 9 positions agree with TRBD2. There are 18 residues in the CDR3. The trim removed 10 bases at V and 0 bases at J, leaving 13 bases unmatched. CDR1 and CDR2 from the germline V gene are SNHLY and FYNNEI. For the CDR3, the DNA is TGTGCCACTGATGGCGGGAGGGCCATAAACTCTGGGGCCAACGTCCTGACTTTC. Protein sequence: CATDGGRAINSGANVLTF.

This sequence joins TRBV29-1 and TRBJ1-2; no clear D. This CDR3 has 14 amino acids. Germline V gives CDR1 SQVTM, CDR2 ANQGSEA. Deletions cut 3 bases from V and 0 bases from J, with 11 bases between. CDR3 protein: CSVEFTVPNYGYTF. CDR3 bases: TGCAGCGTTGAGTTTACAGTCCCTAACTATGGCTACACCTTC. The full variable domain, its missing parts supplied by reference TRBV29-1 and TRBJ1-2, is SAVISQKPSRDICQRGTSLTIQCQVDSQVTMMFWYRQQPGQSLTLIATANQGSEATYESGFVIDKFPISRPNLTFSTLTVSNMSPEDSSIYLCSVEFTVPNYGYTFGSGTRLTVV.

The rearrangement links TRBV9 to TRBJ2-1; the D is unclear. This CDR3 is 11 amino acids long. Per the germline V gene, CDR1 is SGDLS and CDR2 is YYNGEE. V lost 1 base and J lost 8, with 4 bases in between. The CDR3 protein is CASSVQDEQFF. Written as DNA, the CDR3 is TGTGCCAGCAGCGTACAGGATGAGCAGTTCTTC.